What follows are 10 T cell receptor beta chains derived from one specimen sequenced in a study of Graves' ophthalmopathy and Graves' hyperthyroidism (dated by TCRdb to 2016 to 2019). Sequencing instrument: Illumina HiSeq 2000. For repertoire sequencing, the TCR beta CDR3 regions were amplified from RNA transcripts. The first round was an RT-PCR using HTBI primers with the Qiagen OneStep RT-PCR kit, and this first round was followed by a second-round multiplex PCR, then size selection and purification. TCRdb ran its own pipeline on the public reads, namely fastp trimming at Q25 and MiXCR clone calling, and kept in-frame beta chains. Rows with one shared CDR3 protein collapse into an entry with the most common genes and DNA. The table for this sample lists a few hundred thousand distinct CDR3 sequences; roughly 15% of them were counted only once. Roughly an eighth of the sample is in the top ten clones.

The specimen sequenced was peripheral blood. The receptors come from an adult man with Graves' ophthalmopathy.

This clonotype was seen repeatedly, ten times or more. V usage is TRBV27 and J usage is TRBJ2-7; 9 bases are a match to TRBD1. The J segment lost 3 bases and the V segment lost 3 bases, leaving 3 bases of the junction unmatched. CDR1 and CDR2 from the germline V gene are MNHEY and SMNVEV (reference sequence). The length of the CDR3 is 14 residues. In DNA, the CDR3 is TGTGCCAGCAGTTTCTCGACAGGGGGCTACGAGCAGTACTTC. It specifies CASSFSTGGYEQYF.

The DNA of the CDR3 is TGTGCCAGCAGTGAGACTAGCGGGCTAGAGACCCAGTACTTC. Protein sequence: CASSETSGLETQYF. The chain couples TRBV2 to TRBJ2-5; 10 bases match TRBD2. With 3 bases clipped from V and 4 bases from J, the junction kept 2 bases outside the gene matches. This CDR3 is built from 14 residues. Germline V gene data show CDR1 as SNHLY and CDR2 as FYNNEI. The variable domain in full, completed from reference TRBV2 and TRBJ2-5, reads EPEVTQTPSHQVTQMGQEVILRCVPISNHLYFYWYRQILGQKVEFLVSFYNNEISEKSEIFDDQFSVERPDGSNFTLKIRSTKLEDSAMYFCASSETSGLETQYFGPGTRLLVL.

The gene calls are TRBV9 and TRBJ2-5; 9 nucleotides match TRBD1. This CDR3 is built from 17 residues. Germline lookup yields CDR1 SGDLS and CDR2 YYNGEE. J was trimmed by 4 bases and V by 3 bases; bases with no gene match: 13. The CDR3 reads CASSEHGTGGNGETQYF. CDR3 DNA sequence: TGTGCCAGCAGCGAGCATGGAACAGGGGGCAACGGAGAGACCCAGTACTTC.

This clonotype was detected ten times or more. The CDR3 loop reads CASSNTRSGELFF. The CDR3 DNA is TGTGCCAGCAGCAACACAAGGTCGGGGGAGCTGTTTTTT. The V call is TRBV11-3, the J call TRBJ2-2; no firm D call. This CDR3 comprises 13 residues. The V and J ends lost 5 bases and 8 bases respectively, with 12 bases between them. The germline V gene has CDR1 SGHNT and CDR2 YENEEA.

This clonotype has ten or more counts. The V call is TRBV2, the J call TRBJ2-5, with D perhaps TRBD2 (5 bases). CDR1 is SNHLY, CDR2 FYNNEI, per germline. V lost 6 bases, J lost 4 bases, and 15 bases lay in between. This CDR3 spans 14 amino acids. The CDR3 loop reads CASRVPSRGETQYF. The CDR3 nucleotides read TGTGCCAGCAGGGTGCCCTCACGGGGAGAGACCCAGTACTTC.

This clonotype was seen ten or more times. The rearrangement links TRBV28 to TRBJ2-5; D is perhaps TRBD1 (5 bases). Looked up from germline, CDR1 is MDHEN and CDR2 is SYDVKM. This CDR3 spans 13 amino acids. V was pared by 6 bases and J by 5 bases, with 13 bases between. CDR3 bases: TGTGCCAGCAGCGCTCCCAGGGATGAGACCCAGTACTTC. Its protein is CASSAPRDETQYF.

This clonotype was picked up many times. This chain links TRBV29-1 with TRBJ2-2; D is perhaps TRBD1 or TRBD2 (5 bases each). This CDR3 has 13 residues. CDR1 and CDR2 from the germline V gene are SQVTM and ANQGSEA. V was pared by 6 bases and J by 4 bases, with 12 bases between. CDR3 sequence (DNA): TGCAGCGTCGCCGGGGCGTTCACCGGGGAGCTGTTTTTT. Residues: CSVAGAFTGELFF.

This clonotype showed up many times. The chain recombines TRBV19 with TRBJ1-1; 7 nucleotides align to TRBD1. The V gene's germline CDR1 is LNHDA and CDR2 SQIVND (reference sequence). The ends lost 5 bases at V and 1 base at J; junction bases unmatched: 10. The CDR3 loop spans 16 amino acids. This CDR3 is CASSVIAGTANTEAFF. CDR3 bases: TGTGCCAGTAGTGTAATCGCCGGGACAGCGAACACTGAAGCTTTCTTT.

The chain recombines TRBV6-1 with TRBJ1-5, with 10 bases identical to TRBD1. CDR1 MNHNS and CDR2 SASEGT come from the germline V gene. This CDR3 contains 15 residues. V was pared by 3 bases and J by 4 bases, with 3 bases of the junction left unmatched. As DNA, the CDR3 is TGTGCCAGCAGTGAGGGACAGGGGCAGAATCAGCCCCAGCATTTT. This gives the protein CASSEGQGQNQPQHF.

This chain uses TRBV12-3 or TRBV12-4 with TRBJ2-7; a weak D match, TRBD2 (6 bases). This CDR3 has 13 residues. Trimming removed 7 bases at V and 3 bases at J, with 13 bases between. The chain's CDR3 is CASTRGLSYEQYF. DNA of the CDR3: TGTGCCAGCACACGGGGACTCAGCTACGAGCAGTACTTC.